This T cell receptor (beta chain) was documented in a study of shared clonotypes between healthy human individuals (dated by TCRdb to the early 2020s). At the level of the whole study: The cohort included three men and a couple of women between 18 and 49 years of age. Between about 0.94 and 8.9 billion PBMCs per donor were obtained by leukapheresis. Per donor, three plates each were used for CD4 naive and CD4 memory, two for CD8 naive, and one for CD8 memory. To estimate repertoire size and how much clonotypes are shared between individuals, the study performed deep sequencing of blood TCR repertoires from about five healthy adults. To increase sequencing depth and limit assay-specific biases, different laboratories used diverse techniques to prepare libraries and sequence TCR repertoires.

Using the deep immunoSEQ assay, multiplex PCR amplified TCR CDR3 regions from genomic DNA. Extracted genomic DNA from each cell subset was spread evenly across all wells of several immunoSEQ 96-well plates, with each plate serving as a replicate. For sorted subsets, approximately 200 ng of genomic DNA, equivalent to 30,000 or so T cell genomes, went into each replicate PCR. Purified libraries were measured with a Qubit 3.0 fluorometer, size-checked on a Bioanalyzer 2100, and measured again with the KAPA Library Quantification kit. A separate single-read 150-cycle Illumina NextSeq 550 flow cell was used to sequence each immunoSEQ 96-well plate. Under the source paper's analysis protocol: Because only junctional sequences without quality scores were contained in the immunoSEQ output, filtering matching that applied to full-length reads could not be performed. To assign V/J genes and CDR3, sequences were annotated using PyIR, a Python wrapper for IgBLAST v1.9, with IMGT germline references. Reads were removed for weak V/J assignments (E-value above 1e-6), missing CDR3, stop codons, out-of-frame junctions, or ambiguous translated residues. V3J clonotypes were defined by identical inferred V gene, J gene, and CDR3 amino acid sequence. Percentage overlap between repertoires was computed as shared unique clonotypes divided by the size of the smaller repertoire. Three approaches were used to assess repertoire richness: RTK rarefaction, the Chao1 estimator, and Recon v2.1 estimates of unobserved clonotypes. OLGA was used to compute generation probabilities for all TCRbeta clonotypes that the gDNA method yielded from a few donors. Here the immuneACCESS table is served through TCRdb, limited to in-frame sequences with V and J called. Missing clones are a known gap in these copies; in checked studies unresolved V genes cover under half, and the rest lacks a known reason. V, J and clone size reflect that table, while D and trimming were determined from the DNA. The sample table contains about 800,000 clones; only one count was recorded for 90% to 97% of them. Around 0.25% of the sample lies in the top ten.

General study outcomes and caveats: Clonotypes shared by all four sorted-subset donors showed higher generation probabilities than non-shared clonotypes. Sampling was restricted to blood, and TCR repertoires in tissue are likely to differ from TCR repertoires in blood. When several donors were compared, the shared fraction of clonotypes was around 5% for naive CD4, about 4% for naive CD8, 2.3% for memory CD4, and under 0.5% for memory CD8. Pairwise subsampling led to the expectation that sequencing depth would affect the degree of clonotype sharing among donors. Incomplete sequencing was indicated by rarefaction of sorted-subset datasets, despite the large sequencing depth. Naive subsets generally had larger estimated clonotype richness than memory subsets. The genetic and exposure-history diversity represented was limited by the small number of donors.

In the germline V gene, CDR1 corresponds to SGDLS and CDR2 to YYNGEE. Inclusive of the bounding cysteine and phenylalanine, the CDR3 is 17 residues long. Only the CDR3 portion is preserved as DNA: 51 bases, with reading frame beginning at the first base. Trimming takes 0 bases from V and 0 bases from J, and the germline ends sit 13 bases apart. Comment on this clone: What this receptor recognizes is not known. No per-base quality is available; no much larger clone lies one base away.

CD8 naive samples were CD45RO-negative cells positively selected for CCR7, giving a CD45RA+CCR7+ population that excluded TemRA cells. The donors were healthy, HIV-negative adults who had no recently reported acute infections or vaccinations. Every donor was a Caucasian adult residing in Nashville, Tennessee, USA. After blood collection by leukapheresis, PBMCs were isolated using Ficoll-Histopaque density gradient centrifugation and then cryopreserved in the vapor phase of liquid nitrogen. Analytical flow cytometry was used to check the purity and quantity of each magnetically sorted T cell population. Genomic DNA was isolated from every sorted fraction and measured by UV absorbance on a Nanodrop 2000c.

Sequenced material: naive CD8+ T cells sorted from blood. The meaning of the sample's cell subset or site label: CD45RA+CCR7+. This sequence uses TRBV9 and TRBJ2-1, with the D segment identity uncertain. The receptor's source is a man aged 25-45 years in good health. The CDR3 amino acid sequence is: CASSVVSESSSYNEQFF. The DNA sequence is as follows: TGTGCCAGCAGCGTAGTGTCCGAGTCGAGCTCCTACAATGAGCAGTTCTTC.